The 5 T cell receptor beta chains reported below all come from one sample, sequenced in a study of blood T cell repertoires in COVID-19. The assay was immunoSEQ multiplex PCR, and TCRdb's table has in-frame clones only and misses some. Of 140,000 to 150,000 clones in the sample, 70% to 90% were seen once. Sequencing input: peripheral blood. These receptors were taken from a woman aged 60-70 years with COVID-19, enrolled during active disease.

J is TRBJ2-3 and V is TRBV5-5; 7 bases align to TRBD1. With V trimmed by 4 bases and J by 0 bases, 5 bases remained unmatched. The CDR3 contains 15 residues. Per germline, CDR1 SGHKS and CDR2 YYEKEE (reference sequence). The CDR3, as DNA: TGTGCCAGCAGCGACGGGACAGTTAGCACAGATACGCAGTATTTT. It translates to CASSDGTVSTDTQYF.

The chain carries TRBV29-1 and TRBJ1-1, with a tentative D call TRBD1 (5 bases). This CDR3 spans 13 amino acids. Germline CDR1 reads SQVTM; CDR2 reads ANQGSEA. Trimming removed 7 bases from V and 4 bases from J, with 16 bases in between. In nucleotides, the CDR3 is TGCAGCGGGCGACAGTTTGCTGGCACTGAAGCTTTCTTT. It yields the protein CSGRQFAGTEAFF.

The CDR3 protein is CASSSTGVKPQHF. The CDR3 bases are TGTGCCAGCAGTTCTACAGGGGTCAAGCCCCAGCATTTT. The V call is TRBV7-2, the J call TRBJ1-5; TRBD1 matches at 7 bases. CDR1 is SGHTA, CDR2 FQGNSA, per germline. After removal of 6 bases from V and 8 bases from J, the junction contained 7 bases not matched to a gene. This CDR3 has 13 amino acids.

This rearrangement joins TRBV15 to TRBJ2-7, with D tentatively TRBD2 (6 bases). The CDR3 length is 12 residues. Germline V gene sequence: CDR1 LNHNV, CDR2 YYDKDF (reference sequence). Trimming left V 6 bases short and J 2 bases short, with 8 bases between. CDR3 coding DNA: TGTGCCACCAGGGGGGGAGCCTACGAGCAGTACTTC. Amino acid sequence: CATRGGAYEQYF.

Written as DNA, the CDR3 is TGTGCCAGCAGCTCGTTGTATGGTCTAGGAGGCTACACCTTC. Translated, it gives CASSSLYGLGGYTF. The chain carries TRBV7-9 and TRBJ1-2; D is uncertain. CDR1 SEHNR and CDR2 FQNEAQ come from the germline V gene (reference sequence). The CDR3 has 14 residues. Trimming cost V 4 bases and J 8 bases, with 17 bases left between them.